This T cell receptor (beta chain) was recorded in a study of radiotherapy plus CTLA-4 blockade in lung cancer. Trimming stripped 1 base from V and 1 base from J, with 15 bases between. The CDR3 is 16 residues long. From germline, CDR1 is SQVTM and CDR2 ANQGSEA. Chemo-refractory metastatic non-small-cell lung cancer patients were treated with focal radiation plus CTLA-4 blockade with ipilimumab. TCRdb's copy holds only in-frame clones and misses some; the assay was immunoSEQ multiplex PCR. This table holds under 50,000 clones, 65% to 90% found once. The specimen comprised peripheral blood, sampled from a patient treated with radiotherapy plus ipilimumab. The rearrangement uses TRBV29-1 and TRBJ2-3; perhaps TRBD2 as D (6 bases). The sequence derives from a human donor with non-small cell lung cancer whose response to radiotherapy plus ipilimumab could not be evaluated. This chain's CDR3 is CSVEVAAPTGTDTQYF. The CDR3 coding sequence is TGCAGCGTTGAAGTAGCGGCACCAACCGGCACAGATACGCAGTATTTT.